Sequencing of this T cell receptor (beta chain) was carried out in a study of blood T cell repertoires in COVID-19. Study overall: Whether acute or convalescent, the COVID-19 samples came from the United States, Italy and Spain. T cells, B-cell-depleted T cells, or PBMCs provided the cDNA or gDNA that served as material.

Study processing details: Amplification with reference gene primers provided the estimates of nucleated cell counts. Sequenced by immunoSEQ multiplex PCR; TCRdb stores in-frame clones only, minus some. From that table come the V and J calls and clone size; the DNA was used to work out D and trimming. There are 150,000 to 160,000 clones in the sample; more than 80% occur only once, and about 0.57% lies in the top ten. J gave up 0 bases and V 5 bases, and 6 bases lay outside the gene matches. Germline assignment: CDR1 MDHEN and CDR2 SYDVKM. The CDR3 covers 16 residues. The source of this sequence is a man over 45 with acute or convalescent COVID-19. The chain joins TRBV28 to TRBJ1-2; 10 bases are shared with TRBD1. Source material: peripheral blood. CDR3 in DNA: TGTGCCAGCAGTAGGGACAGGGGAAGTCCTAACTATGGCTACACCTTC. Protein sequence: CASSRDRGSPNYGYTF.